This T cell receptor (beta chain) was sequenced for a study of T cell changes during pregnancy in multiple sclerosis. This clone was found once. The CDR3 covers 13 residues. Trimming removed 2 bases from V and 5 bases from J, with 10 bases in between. The V gene's germline CDR1 is SNHLY and CDR2 FYNNEI. Libraries were prepared by immunoSEQ multiplex PCR; TCRdb keeps only in-frame clonotypes and omits some of them. In the table there are 50,000 to 65,000 clones, approximately 91% of which are singletons. The receptor was isolated from a female donor with multiple sclerosis, enrolled in a pregnancy study. The rearrangement uses TRBV2 and TRBJ2-7, with a tentative D call TRBD1 (5 bases). The sample was peripheral blood, taken in the first trimester of pregnancy. CDR3 DNA sequence: TGTGCCAGCAGTGAAAAGGGGCCACACGAGCAGTACTTC. It codes for CASSEKGPHEQYF.